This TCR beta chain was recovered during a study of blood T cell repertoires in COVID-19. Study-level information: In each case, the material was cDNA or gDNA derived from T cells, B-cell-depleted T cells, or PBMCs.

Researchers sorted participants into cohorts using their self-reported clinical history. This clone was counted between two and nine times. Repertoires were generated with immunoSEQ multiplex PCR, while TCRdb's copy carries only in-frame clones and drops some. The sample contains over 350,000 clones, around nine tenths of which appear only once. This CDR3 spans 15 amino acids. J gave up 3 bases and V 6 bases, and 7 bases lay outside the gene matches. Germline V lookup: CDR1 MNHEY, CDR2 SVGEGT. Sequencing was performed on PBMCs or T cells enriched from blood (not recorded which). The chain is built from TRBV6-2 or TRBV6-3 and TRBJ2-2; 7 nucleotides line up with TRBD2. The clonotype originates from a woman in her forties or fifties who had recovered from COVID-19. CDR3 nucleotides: TGTGCCAGCAGCAATGGACTAGGCCACACCGGGGAGCTGTTTTTT. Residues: CASSNGLGHTGELFF.